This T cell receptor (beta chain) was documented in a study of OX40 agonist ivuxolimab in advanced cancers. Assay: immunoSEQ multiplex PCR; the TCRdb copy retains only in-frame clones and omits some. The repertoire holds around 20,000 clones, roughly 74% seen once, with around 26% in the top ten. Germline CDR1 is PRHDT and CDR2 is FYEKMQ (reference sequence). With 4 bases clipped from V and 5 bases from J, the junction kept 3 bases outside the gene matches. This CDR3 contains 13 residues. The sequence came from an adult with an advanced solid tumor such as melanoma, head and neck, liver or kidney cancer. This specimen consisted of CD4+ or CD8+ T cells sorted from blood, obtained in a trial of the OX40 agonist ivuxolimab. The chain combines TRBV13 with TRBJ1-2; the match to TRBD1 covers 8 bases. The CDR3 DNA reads TGTGCCAGCAGCTACCGGACAGGGTATGGCTACACCTTC. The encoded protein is CASSYRTGYGYTF.